This record looks at one T cell receptor beta chain sequence and its context. Antigen: not known. The sample is drawn from a study of shared clonotypes between healthy human individuals. Regarding the study as a whole: Naive subsets generally exceeded memory subsets in estimated richness.

Per the original data handling: Junction-only sequences produced by ImmunoSEQ had no quality scores, so filtering differed. TCRdb keeps only in-frame clones here, not all; method: immunoSEQ multiplex PCR. V, J and clone size derive from that table, while D and trimming were established from the DNA sequence. The data show under 1,100,000 clones, with around three quarters seen just once and roughly 0.62% held by the top ten. Subsets obtained from CD4+ cells comprised CD45RA+ naive and CD45RA-negative memory cells. V lost 7 bases, J lost 6 bases, and 13 bases stayed unmatched. The CDR3 runs 14 residues. Germline CDR1 reads SQVTM; CDR2 reads ANQGSEA.

The genes are TRBV29-1 and TRBJ1-1; 8 positions match TRBD1. The clonotype comes from a man between 18 and 35 years old in good health. Some clones in this sample may be carry-over from other donors' samples. The sequenced material came from memory CD4+ T cells from PBMCs. Sample subset: CD45RA-negative fraction. CDR3 loop: CSAGQGTNSAEAFF. CDR3 coding DNA: TGCAGCGCTGGACAGGGAACAAACTCGGCTGAAGCTTTCTTT.